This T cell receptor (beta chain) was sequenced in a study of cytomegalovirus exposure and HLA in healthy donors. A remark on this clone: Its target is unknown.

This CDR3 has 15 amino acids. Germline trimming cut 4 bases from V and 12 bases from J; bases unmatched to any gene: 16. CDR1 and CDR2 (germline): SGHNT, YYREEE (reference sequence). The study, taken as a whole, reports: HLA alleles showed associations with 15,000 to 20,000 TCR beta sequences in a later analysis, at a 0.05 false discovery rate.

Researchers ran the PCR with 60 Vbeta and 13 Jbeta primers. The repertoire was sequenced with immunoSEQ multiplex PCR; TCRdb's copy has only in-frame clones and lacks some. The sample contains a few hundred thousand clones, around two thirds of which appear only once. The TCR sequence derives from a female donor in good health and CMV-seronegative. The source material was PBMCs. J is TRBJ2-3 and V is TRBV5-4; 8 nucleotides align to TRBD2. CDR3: CASSPRPDGRGGQYF. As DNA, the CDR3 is TGTGCCAGCAGCCCCCGTCCTGACGGGAGGGGAGGCCAGTATTTT.